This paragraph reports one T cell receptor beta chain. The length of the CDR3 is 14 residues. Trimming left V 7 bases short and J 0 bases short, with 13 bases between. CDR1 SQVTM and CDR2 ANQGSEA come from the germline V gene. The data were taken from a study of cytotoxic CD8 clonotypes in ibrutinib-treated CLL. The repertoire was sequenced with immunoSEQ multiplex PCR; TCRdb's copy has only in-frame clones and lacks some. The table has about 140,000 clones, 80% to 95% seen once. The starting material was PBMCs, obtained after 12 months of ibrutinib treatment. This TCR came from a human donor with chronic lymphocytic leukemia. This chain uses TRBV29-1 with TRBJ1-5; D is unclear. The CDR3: CSATLLGSNQPQHF. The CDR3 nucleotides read TGCAGCGCGACATTGCTCGGTAGCAATCAGCCCCAGCATTTT.